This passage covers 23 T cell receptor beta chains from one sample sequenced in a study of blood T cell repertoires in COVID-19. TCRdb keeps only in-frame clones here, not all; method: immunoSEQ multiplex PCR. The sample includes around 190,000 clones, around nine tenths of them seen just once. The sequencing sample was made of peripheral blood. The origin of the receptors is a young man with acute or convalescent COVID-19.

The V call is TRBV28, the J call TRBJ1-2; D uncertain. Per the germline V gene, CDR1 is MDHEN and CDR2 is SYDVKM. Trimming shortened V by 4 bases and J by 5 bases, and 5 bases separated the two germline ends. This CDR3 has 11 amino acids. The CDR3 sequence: CASSYLYGYTF. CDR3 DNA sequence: TGTGCCAGCAGTTATCTGTATGGCTACACCTTC.

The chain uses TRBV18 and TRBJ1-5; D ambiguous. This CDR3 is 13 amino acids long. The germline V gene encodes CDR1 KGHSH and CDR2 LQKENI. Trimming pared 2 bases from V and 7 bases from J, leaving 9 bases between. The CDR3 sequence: CASSPKELQPQHF. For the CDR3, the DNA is TGTGCCAGCTCACCAAAGGAGTTACAGCCCCAGCATTTT.

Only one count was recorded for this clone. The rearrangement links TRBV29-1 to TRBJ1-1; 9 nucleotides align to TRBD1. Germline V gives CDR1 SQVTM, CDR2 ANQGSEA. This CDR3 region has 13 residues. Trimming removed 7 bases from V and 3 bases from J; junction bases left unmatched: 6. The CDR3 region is CSGTGGGDTEAFF. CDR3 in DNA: TGCAGCGGTACAGGGGGCGGTGACACTGAAGCTTTCTTT.

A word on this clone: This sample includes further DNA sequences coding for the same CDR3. The chain's CDR3 is CASSVGGSGETQYF. The DNA of the CDR3 is TGTGCCAGCAGCGTGGGGGGGAGTGGAGAGACCCAGTACTTC. The rearrangement links TRBV9 to TRBJ2-5, with 7 bases aligning to TRBD2. From germline, CDR1 is SGDLS and CDR2 YYNGEE. This CDR3 spans 14 amino acids. V was pared by 2 bases and J by 4 bases, with 5 bases of the junction left unmatched. The full variable domain, rest sourced from reference TRBV9 and TRBJ2-5, is DSGVTQTPKHLITATGQRVTLRCSPRSGDLSVYWYQQSLDQGLQFLIQYYNGEERAKGNILERFSAQQFPDLHSELNLSSLELGDSALYFCASSVGGSGETQYFGPGTRLLVL.

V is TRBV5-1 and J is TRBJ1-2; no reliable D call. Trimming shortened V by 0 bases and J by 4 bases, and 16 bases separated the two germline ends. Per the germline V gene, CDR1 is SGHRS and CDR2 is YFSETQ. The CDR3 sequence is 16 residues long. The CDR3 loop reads CASSLVVGGELYGYTF. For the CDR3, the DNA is TGCGCCAGCAGCTTGGTGGTGGGAGGAGAACTCTATGGCTACACCTTC.

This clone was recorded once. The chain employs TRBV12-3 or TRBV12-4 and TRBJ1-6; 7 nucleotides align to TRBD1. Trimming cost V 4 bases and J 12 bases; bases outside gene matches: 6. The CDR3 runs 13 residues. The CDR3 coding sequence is TGTGCCAGCAGTTCCGACAGGGCTGTACCCCTCCACTTT. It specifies CASSSDRAVPLHF.

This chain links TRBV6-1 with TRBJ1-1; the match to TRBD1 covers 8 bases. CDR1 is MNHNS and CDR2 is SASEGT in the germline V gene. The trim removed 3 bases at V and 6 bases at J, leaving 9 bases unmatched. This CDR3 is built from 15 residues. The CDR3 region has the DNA TGTGCCAGCAGTGATCCTTGGACAGGGACATCTGAAGCTTTCTTT. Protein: CASSDPWTGTSEAFF.

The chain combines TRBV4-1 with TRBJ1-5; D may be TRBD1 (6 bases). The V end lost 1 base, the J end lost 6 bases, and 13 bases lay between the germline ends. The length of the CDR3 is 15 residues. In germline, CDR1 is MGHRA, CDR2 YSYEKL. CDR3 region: CASSQGRGRGQPQHF. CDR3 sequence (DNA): TGCGCCAGCAGCCAAGGCAGGGGAAGGGGTCAGCCCCAGCATTTT.

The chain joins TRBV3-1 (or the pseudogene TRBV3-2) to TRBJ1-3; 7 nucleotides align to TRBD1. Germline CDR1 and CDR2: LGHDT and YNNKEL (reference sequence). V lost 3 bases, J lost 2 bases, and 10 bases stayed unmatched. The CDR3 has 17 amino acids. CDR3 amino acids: CASSHKRDRRPGNTIYF. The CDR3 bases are TGTGCCAGCAGCCATAAAAGGGACAGAAGACCTGGAAACACCATATATTTT.

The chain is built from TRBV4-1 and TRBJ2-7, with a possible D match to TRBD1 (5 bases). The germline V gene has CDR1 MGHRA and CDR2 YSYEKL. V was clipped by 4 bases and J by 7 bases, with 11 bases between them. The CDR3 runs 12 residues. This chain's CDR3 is CASSPGYEEQYF. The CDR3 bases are TGCGCCAGCAGCCCAGGGTACGAGGAGCAGTACTTC.

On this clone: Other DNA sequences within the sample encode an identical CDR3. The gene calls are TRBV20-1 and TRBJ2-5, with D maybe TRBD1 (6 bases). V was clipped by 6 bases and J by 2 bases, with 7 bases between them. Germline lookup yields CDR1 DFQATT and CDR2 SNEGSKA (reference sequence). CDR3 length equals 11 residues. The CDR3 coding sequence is TGCAGTGCCAGGGGTCAAGAGACCCAGTACTTC. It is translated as CSARGQETQYF.

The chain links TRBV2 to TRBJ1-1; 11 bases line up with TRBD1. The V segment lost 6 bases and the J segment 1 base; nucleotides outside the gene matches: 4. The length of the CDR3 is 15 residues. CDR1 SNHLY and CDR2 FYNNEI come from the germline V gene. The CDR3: CASRDRGRGNTEAFF. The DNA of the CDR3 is TGTGCCAGCAGGGACAGGGGGCGAGGGAACACTGAAGCTTTCTTT.

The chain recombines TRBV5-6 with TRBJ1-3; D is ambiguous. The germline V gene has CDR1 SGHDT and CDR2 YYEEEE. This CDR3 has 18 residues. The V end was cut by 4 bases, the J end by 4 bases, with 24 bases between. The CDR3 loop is CASSPLGDPEGEGNTIYF. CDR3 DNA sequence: TGTGCCAGCAGCCCCCTCGGTGACCCGGAGGGAGAGGGAAACACCATATATTTT.

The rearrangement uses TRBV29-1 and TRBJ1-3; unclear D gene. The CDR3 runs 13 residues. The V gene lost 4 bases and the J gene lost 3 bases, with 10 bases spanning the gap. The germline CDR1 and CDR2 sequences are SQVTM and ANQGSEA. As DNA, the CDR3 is TGCAGCGTTGGCTCGAGAGATGGAAACACCATATATTTT. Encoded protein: CSVGSRDGNTIYF.

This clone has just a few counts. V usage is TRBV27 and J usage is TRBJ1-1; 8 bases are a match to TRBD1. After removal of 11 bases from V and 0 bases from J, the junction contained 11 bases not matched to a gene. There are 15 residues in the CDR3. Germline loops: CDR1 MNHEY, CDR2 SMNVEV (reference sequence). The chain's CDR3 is CASTARGLVNTEAFF. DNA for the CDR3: TGTGCCTCAACAGCCAGGGGGCTAGTGAACACTGAAGCTTTCTTT.

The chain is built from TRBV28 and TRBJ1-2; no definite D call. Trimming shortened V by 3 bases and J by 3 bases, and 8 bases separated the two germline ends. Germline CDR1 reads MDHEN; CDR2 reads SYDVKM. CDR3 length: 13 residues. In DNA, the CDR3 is TGTGCCAGCAGTTTTCGGGGAGACTATGGCTACACCTTC. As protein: CASSFRGDYGYTF.

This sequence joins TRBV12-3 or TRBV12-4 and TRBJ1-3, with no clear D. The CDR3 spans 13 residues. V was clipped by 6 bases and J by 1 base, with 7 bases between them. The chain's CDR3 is CASSSLSGNTIYF. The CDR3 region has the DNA TGTGCCAGCAGCTCCCTATCTGGAAACACCATATATTTT.

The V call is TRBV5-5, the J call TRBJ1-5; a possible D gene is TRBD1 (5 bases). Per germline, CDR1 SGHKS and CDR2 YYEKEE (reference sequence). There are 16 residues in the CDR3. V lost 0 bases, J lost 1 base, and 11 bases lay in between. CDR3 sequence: CASSLAGANSNQPQHF. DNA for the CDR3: TGTGCCAGCAGCTTGGCTGGGGCGAACAGCAATCAGCCCCAGCATTTT.

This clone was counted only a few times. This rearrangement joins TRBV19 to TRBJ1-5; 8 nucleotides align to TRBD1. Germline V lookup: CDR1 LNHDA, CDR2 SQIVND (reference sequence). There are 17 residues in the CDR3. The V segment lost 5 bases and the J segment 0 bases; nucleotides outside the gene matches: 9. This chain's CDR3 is CASSRGQALYSNQPQHF. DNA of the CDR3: TGTGCCAGTAGTCGGGGACAGGCCCTCTATAGCAATCAGCCCCAGCATTTT.

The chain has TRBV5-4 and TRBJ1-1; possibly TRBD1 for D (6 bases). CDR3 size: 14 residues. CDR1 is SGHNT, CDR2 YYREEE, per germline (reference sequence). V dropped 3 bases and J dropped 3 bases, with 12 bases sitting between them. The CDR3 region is CASSSGHRYTEAFF. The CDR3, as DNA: TGTGCCAGCAGCTCGGGACACCGTTACACTGAAGCTTTCTTT.

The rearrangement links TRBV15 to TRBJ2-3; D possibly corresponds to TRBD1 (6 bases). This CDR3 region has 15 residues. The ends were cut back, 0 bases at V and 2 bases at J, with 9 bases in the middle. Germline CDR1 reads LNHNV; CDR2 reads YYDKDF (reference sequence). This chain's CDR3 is CATSREWDITDTQYF. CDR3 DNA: TGTGCCACCAGCAGAGAATGGGACATCACAGATACGCAGTATTTT.

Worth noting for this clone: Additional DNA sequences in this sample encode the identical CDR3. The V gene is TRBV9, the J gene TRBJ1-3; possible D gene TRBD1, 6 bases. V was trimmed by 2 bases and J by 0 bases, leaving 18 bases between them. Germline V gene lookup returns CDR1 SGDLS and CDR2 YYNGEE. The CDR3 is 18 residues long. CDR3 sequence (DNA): TGTGCCAGCAGCGTTGATGACCCAGGACAGATCTCTGGAAACACCATATATTTT. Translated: CASSVDDPGQISGNTIYF.

The CDR3 is CASSPASGRSYNEQFF. The DNA of the CDR3 is TGTGCCAGCAGCCCTGCTAGCGGGAGATCCTACAATGAGCAGTTCTTC. The chain carries TRBV3-1 (or the pseudogene TRBV3-2) and TRBJ2-1; 10 bases fit TRBD2. This CDR3 is 16 amino acids long. Germline V lookup: CDR1 LGHDT, CDR2 YNNKEL (reference sequence). J lost 1 base, V lost 4 bases, and 4 bases had no gene match.